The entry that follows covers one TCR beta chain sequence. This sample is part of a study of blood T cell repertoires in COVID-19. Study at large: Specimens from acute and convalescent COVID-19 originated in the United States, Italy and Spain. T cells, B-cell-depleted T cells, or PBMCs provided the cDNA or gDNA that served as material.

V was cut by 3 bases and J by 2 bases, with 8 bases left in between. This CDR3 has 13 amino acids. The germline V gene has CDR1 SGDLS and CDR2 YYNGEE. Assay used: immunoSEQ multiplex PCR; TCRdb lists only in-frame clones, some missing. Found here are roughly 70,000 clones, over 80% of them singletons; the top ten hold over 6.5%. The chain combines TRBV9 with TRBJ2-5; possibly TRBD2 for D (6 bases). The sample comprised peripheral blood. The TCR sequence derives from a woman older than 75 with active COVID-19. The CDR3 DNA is TGTGCCAGCAGCGATAGCGGTCAAGAGACCCAGTACTTC. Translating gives CASSDSGQETQYF.